This TCR beta chain was obtained from a study of T cell changes during pregnancy in multiple sclerosis. The CDR3 runs to 14 residues. Trimming removed 5 bases at V and 3 bases at J, with 12 bases between. CDR1 is MNHEY, CDR2 SMNVEV, per germline (reference sequence). Assay used: immunoSEQ multiplex PCR; TCRdb lists only in-frame clones, some missing. Of approximately 100,000 clones detected, approximately 90% appear once; the ten largest clones hold 3% to 3.5%. The specimen was peripheral blood, collected after pregnancy. The receptor was isolated from a female donor with multiple sclerosis, enrolled in a pregnancy study. The genes are TRBV27 and TRBJ2-3, with a tentative D call TRBD2 (6 bases). CDR3 sequence: CASSPRAGTDTQYF. The CDR3 coding sequence is TGTGCCAGCAGTCCCAGGGCGGGGACAGATACGCAGTATTTT.